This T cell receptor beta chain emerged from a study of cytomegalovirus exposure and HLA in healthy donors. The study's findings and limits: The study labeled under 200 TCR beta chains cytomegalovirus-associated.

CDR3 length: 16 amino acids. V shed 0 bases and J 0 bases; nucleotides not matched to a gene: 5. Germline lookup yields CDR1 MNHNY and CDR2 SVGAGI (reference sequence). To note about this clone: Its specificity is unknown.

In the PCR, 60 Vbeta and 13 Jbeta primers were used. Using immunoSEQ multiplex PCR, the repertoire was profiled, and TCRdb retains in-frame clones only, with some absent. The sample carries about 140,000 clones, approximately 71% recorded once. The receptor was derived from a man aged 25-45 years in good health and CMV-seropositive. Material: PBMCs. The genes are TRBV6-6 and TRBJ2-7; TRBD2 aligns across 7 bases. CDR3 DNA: TGTGCCAGCAGTTACTCCAGGATAGCGGGCTCCTACGAGCAGTACTTC. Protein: CASSYSRIAGSYEQYF.